This T cell receptor (beta chain) was captured by sequencing in a study of blood T cell repertoires in COVID-19. For the study at large: Recovery meant two consecutive negative NP/OP PCR tests, professional clearance, or resolved symptoms.

In the authors' workflow: Reference gene primer amplification gave estimated nucleated cell counts. Repertoires were generated with immunoSEQ multiplex PCR, while TCRdb's copy carries only in-frame clones and drops some. V, J and clone size are taken as reported in that table, and D and trimming were inferred from the DNA itself. This sample carries roughly 150,000 clones, roughly 78% of them seen once, and the ten largest clones take around a fifth. Germline loops: CDR1 SGHRS, CDR2 YFSETQ. Trimming removed 7 bases at V and 4 bases at J, with 16 bases between. This CDR3 contains 14 residues. Cohort assignment relied on participant-reported clinical history. This clone was seen only once.

This receptor was identified in a woman aged 65 to 85 in a cohort exposed to, infected with or recovered from COVID-19 (not recorded which). The rearrangement uses TRBV5-1 and TRBJ2-3; D is possibly TRBD2 (6 bases). Sequencing was carried out using PBMCs or T cells enriched from blood (not recorded which). In nucleotides, the CDR3 is TGCGCCAGCTCTTTGACTAGTATCCCAGATACGCAGTATTTT. It codes for CASSLTSIPDTQYF.